Listed here are 10 T cell receptor beta chains from one sample, sequenced in a study of cytomegalovirus exposure and HLA in healthy donors. Assay used: immunoSEQ multiplex PCR; TCRdb lists only in-frame clones, some missing. There are under 250,000 clones in the sample; around 80% occur only once, and roughly 1.2% lies in the top ten. Sequenced: PBMCs. The receptors originated from a woman aged 25-40 years in good health and CMV-seronegative.

CDR3 DNA: TGCGCCAGCAGCCGGGACAGGGCACAGCCCCAGCATTTT. This codes for CASSRDRAQPQHF. The V and J genes are TRBV10-1 and TRBJ1-5, with TRBD1 matching over 9 bases. The CDR3 totals 13 residues. After removal of 6 bases from V and 7 bases from J, the junction contained 4 bases not matched to a gene. The germline CDR1 and CDR2 sequences are WNHNN and SYGVQD (reference sequence).

V usage is TRBV19 and J usage is TRBJ1-1; a possible D gene is TRBD1 (6 bases). V dropped 2 bases and J dropped 4 bases, with 17 bases sitting between them. Germline V gives CDR1 LNHDA, CDR2 SQIVND (reference sequence). The CDR3 is 16 amino acids. In DNA, the CDR3 is TGTGCCAGTAGTATAACCGTAACAGGGCGCACCACTGAAGCTTTCTTT. This gives the protein CASSITVTGRTTEAFF. Variable domain in full (rest from reference TRBV19 and TRBJ1-1): DGGITQSPKYLFRKEGQNVTLSCEQNLNHDAMYWYRQDPGQGLRLIYYSQIVNDFQKGDIAEGYSVSREKKESFPLTVTSAQKNPTAFYLCASSITVTGRTTEAFFGQGTRLTVV.

The rearrangement links TRBV4-1 to TRBJ1-2; TRBD1 agrees at 10 bases. CDR1 MGHRA and CDR2 YSYEKL come from the germline V gene. This CDR3 has 15 amino acids. Losses at the gene ends were 4 bases for V and 7 bases for J; bases not matched to a gene: 9. CDR3 loop: CASSPSGTGDRGYTF. The DNA of the CDR3 is TGCGCCAGCAGCCCCTCCGGGACAGGGGATCGTGGCTACACCTTC.

This rearrangement joins TRBV7-2 to TRBJ1-5; tentatively, D is TRBD1 (6 bases). V was shortened by 6 bases and J by 4 bases, with 19 bases between the two germline ends. CDR1 SGHTA and CDR2 FQGNSA come from the germline V gene. The CDR3 contains 16 residues. The CDR3 DNA reads as TGTGCCAGCAGTGAGCATGGACAGCGGCGAAATCAGCCCCAGCATTTT. It specifies CASSEHGQRRNQPQHF.

J is TRBJ1-2 and V is TRBV29-1; 9 positions match TRBD1. The germline CDR1 and CDR2 sequences are SQVTM and ANQGSEA. This CDR3 is 13 amino acids long. The V segment lost 7 bases and the J segment 2 bases; nucleotides outside the gene matches: 5. Here the CDR3 reads CSARTGDNYGYTF. The CDR3 coding sequence is TGCAGCGCCCGGACAGGGGACAACTATGGCTACACCTTC.

This chain links TRBV6-5 with TRBJ1-5; 7 nucleotides agree with TRBD1. Looked up from germline, CDR1 is MNHEY and CDR2 is SVGAGI. V was pared by 8 bases and J by 4 bases, with 8 bases of the junction left unmatched. This CDR3 spans 14 amino acids. CDR3 residues: CASRGQQSNQPQHF. DNA of the CDR3: TGTGCCAGCCGGGGACAGCAATCGAATCAGCCCCAGCATTTT.

In its sample, this clone was seen a few times. A much larger clone lies a single base off, so this may be a read error. The chain couples TRBV5-1 to TRBJ2-2; 8 bases match TRBD2. With 3 bases clipped from V and 0 bases from J, the junction kept 1 base outside the gene matches. Germline CDR1 and CDR2: SGHRS and YFSETQ. CDR3 size: 15 residues. The CDR3 region has the DNA TGCGCCAGCAGCTCGGGGGGGGCGAACACCGGGGAGCTGTTTTTT. This sequence encodes CASSSGGANTGELFF.

V usage is TRBV20-1 and J usage is TRBJ2-5; a possible D gene is TRBD2 (5 bases). The CDR3 is made up of 11 amino acids. Germline CDR1 is DFQATT and CDR2 is SNEGSKA (reference sequence). V shed 4 bases and J shed 4 bases, with 7 bases lying between them. The CDR3 reads CSANLAETQYF. The DNA of the CDR3 is TGCAGTGCTAACCTAGCAGAGACCCAGTACTTC.

This chain uses TRBV19 with TRBJ2-4, with D perhaps TRBD2 (5 bases). Germline V CDR1 and CDR2: LNHDA, SQIVND (reference sequence). This CDR3 comprises 12 residues. V was clipped by 4 bases and J by 8 bases, with 9 bases between them. The CDR3 DNA is TGTGCCAGTAGTAGAGGGTTCGACATTCAGTACTTC. Translation gives CASSRGFDIQYF.

V usage is TRBV7-9 and J usage is TRBJ1-1, with a tentative D call TRBD1 (6 bases). V lost 1 base to trimming and J lost 6 bases, with 9 bases between them. The CDR3 sequence is 13 residues long. CDR1 and CDR2 from the germline V gene are SEHNR and FQNEAQ (reference sequence). CDR3 residues: CASSLEGVSEAFF. In DNA, the CDR3 is TGTGCCAGCAGCTTAGAGGGGGTGTCTGAAGCTTTCTTT.